Shown below are 16 T cell receptor beta chains from a single sample sequenced in a study of blood T cell repertoires in COVID-19. Using immunoSEQ multiplex PCR, the repertoire was profiled, and TCRdb retains in-frame clones only, with some absent. This sample has about 160,000 clones, with around 85% found just once. Sequencing input: peripheral blood. The receptors come from a human donor with acute or convalescent COVID-19. The donor label of this sample is uncertain.

This chain uses TRBV5-4 with TRBJ1-2; maybe TRBD1 (6 bases). V was cut by 0 bases and J by 4 bases, with 13 bases left in between. In germline, CDR1 is SGHNT, CDR2 YYREEE (reference sequence). The length of the CDR3 is 15 residues. The DNA for the CDR3 is TGTGCCAGCAGCTTGGACGCCAGGGGAGTCTATGGCTACACCTTC. Translation gives CASSLDARGVYGYTF.

This chain connects TRBV5-4 to TRBJ2-5, with 7 bases fitting TRBD1. Germline V CDR1 and CDR2: SGHNT, YYREEE (reference sequence). After removal of 3 bases from V and 1 base from J, the junction contained 0 bases not matched to a gene. CDR3 length equals 13 residues. The CDR3 sequence: CASSWDSQETQYF. CDR3 DNA sequence: TGTGCCAGCAGCTGGGACAGCCAAGAGACCCAGTACTTC.

The chain carries TRBV7-9 and TRBJ2-2; D perhaps matches TRBD2 (5 bases). The CDR3 length is 14 residues. The germline gives CDR1 SEHNR, CDR2 FQNEAQ (reference sequence). V shed 7 bases and J shed 0 bases, with 9 bases lying between them. CDR3 DNA: TGTGCCAGCACTCTCGGGGCGAACACCGGGGAGCTGTTTTTT. Translating it yields CASTLGANTGELFF.

V gene TRBV7-3 combines with J gene TRBJ2-7; 12 nucleotides agree with TRBD2. CDR1 and CDR2 (germline): SGHTA, FQGTGA. CDR3 size: 13 residues. With 5 bases clipped from V and 4 bases from J, the junction kept 0 bases outside the gene matches. CDR3 residues: CASSGLAGYEQYF. The CDR3 coding sequence is TGTGCCAGCAGCGGACTAGCGGGGTACGAGCAGTACTTC.

This clone was recorded a few times. The chain uses TRBV3-1 (or the pseudogene TRBV3-2) and TRBJ2-5, with 8 bases that match TRBD2. The CDR3 is 17 amino acids. The ends lost 4 bases at V and 1 base at J; junction bases unmatched: 11. The germline gives CDR1 LGHDT, CDR2 YNNKEL (reference sequence). The CDR3 DNA reads TGTGCCAGCAGCCCTTACACGGGGGGGAGGGGCCAAGAGACCCAGTACTTC. This gives the protein CASSPYTGGRGQETQYF.

The chain links TRBV9 to TRBJ2-7; 8 bases fit TRBD1. This CDR3 is built from 15 residues. Germline loops: CDR1 SGDLS, CDR2 YYNGEE. V shed 3 bases, J shed 2 bases, and the junction held 7 bases outside the gene matches. The CDR3 DNA sequence: TGTGCCAGCAGCGCCGCTCCGGGACAGGCCTACGAGCAGTACTTC. Its protein product is CASSAAPGQAYEQYF.

This clone was observed a single time. The rearrangement uses TRBV5-1 and TRBJ2-1; the match to TRBD2 covers 7 bases. The ends lost 3 bases at V and 10 bases at J; junction bases unmatched: 22. The CDR3 sequence is 18 residues long. CDR1 is SGHRS, CDR2 YFSETQ, per germline. This CDR3 is CASSSERGQAQGRSEQFF. DNA for the CDR3: TGCGCCAGCAGCTCAGAGCGGGGCCAAGCCCAAGGTAGGAGCGAGCAGTTCTTC.

The rearrangement uses TRBV5-1 and TRBJ1-1; TRBD1 agrees at 10 bases. There are 15 residues in the CDR3. Germline trimming cut 3 bases from V and 6 bases from J; bases unmatched to any gene: 8. Germline V CDR1 and CDR2: SGHRS, YFSETQ. CDR3 sequence: CASSSTGTGVSEAFF. The CDR3 nucleotides are TGCGCCAGCAGCTCCACCGGGACAGGGGTCTCTGAAGCTTTCTTT.

This chain connects TRBV3-1 (or the pseudogene TRBV3-2) to TRBJ2-7; D unclear. The CDR3 spans 16 residues. Germline-derived CDR1 and CDR2 are LGHDT and YNNKEL (reference sequence). The germline V and J ends were trimmed by 2 bases and 2 bases, with 16 bases remaining between them. The CDR3 loop is CASSQPHKVGPYEQYF. CDR3 sequence (DNA): TGTGCCAGCAGCCAACCTCATAAGGTGGGCCCCTACGAGCAGTACTTC.

This rearrangement joins TRBV7-9 to TRBJ2-3; TRBD1 aligns across 7 bases. This CDR3 is 14 amino acids long. V gave up 5 bases and J gave up 5 bases; unmatched junction bases: 7. CDR1 is SEHNR, CDR2 FQNEAQ, per germline (reference sequence). The CDR3 loop is CASSRQGRGDTQYF. As DNA, the CDR3 is TGTGCCAGCAGCAGACAGGGCCGGGGAGATACGCAGTATTTT.

The chain joins TRBV7-9 to TRBJ1-2; tentative D call: TRBD1 (5 bases). The CDR3 has 17 amino acids. Germline V gene data show CDR1 as SEHNR and CDR2 as FQNEAQ (reference sequence). Trimming cost V 2 bases and J 4 bases, with 20 bases left between them. Here the CDR3 reads CASSLLGAGRRTYGYTF. In DNA form, the CDR3 reads TGTGCCAGCAGCTTACTGGGTGCGGGACGGAGAACCTATGGCTACACCTTC.

The gene calls are TRBV12-5 and TRBJ1-2; a weak D match, TRBD1 (5 bases). V shed 3 bases and J shed 8 bases, with 13 bases lying between them. The CDR3 length is 13 residues. CDR1 LGHNT and CDR2 FRNRAP come from the germline V gene. The CDR3 nucleotides read TGTGCTAGTGGTTTCCCCCGGGGGGGAGGCTACACCTTC. As protein: CASGFPRGGGYTF.

This chain connects TRBV14 to TRBJ2-7; TRBD1 aligns across 10 bases. Trimming took 4 bases from V and 2 from J; bases not matched to a gene: 5. This CDR3 comprises 15 residues. CDR1 and CDR2 from the germline V gene are SGHDN and FVKESK. CDR3 in DNA: TGTGCCAGCAGCCGCCGGACAGGGGGGGCCTACGAGCAGTACTTC. This sequence encodes CASSRRTGGAYEQYF.

The V and J genes are TRBV29-1 and TRBJ2-7; D is uncertain. The length of the CDR3 is 13 residues. Germline values: CDR1 SQVTM, CDR2 ANQGSEA. Trimming cost V 7 bases and J 6 bases, with 19 bases left between them. The CDR3 here is CSADNVMNGEQYF. CDR3 nucleotide sequence: TGCAGCGCCGACAACGTTATGAATGGCGAGCAGTACTTC.

Only a few counts were recorded for this clone. The chain carries TRBV28 and TRBJ1-1; D unclear. V gave up 3 bases and J gave up 2 bases, with 10 bases separating them. This CDR3 is built from 14 residues. Germline CDR1 and CDR2: MDHEN and SYDVKM. The CDR3 is CASSFKHRNTEAFF. Written as DNA, the CDR3 is TGTGCCAGCAGTTTCAAACACCGAAACACTGAAGCTTTCTTT.

The chain joins TRBV11-3 to TRBJ2-5, with no clear D. The CDR3 has 13 residues. Trimming stripped 3 bases from V and 5 bases from J, with 10 bases between. Germline V gene data show CDR1 as SGHNT and CDR2 as YENEEA. The CDR3 region has the DNA TGTGCCAGCAGCTTTATGCAGAGGGAGACCCAGTACTTC. Translation: CASSFMQRETQYF.